This entry is about one T cell receptor (beta chain). The sample belongs to a study of blood T cell repertoires in COVID-19. Using immunoSEQ multiplex PCR, the repertoire was profiled, and TCRdb retains in-frame clones only, with some absent. Of roughly 220,000 clones listed, 80% to 90% are singletons. V lost 8 bases, J lost 7 bases, and 12 bases stayed unmatched. Germline V lookup: CDR1 LNHDA, CDR2 SQIVND (reference sequence). CDR3 length equals 14 residues. Seattle's enrolled individuals joined amid active infection and were then monitored longitudinally. Sequences were obtained from peripheral blood. The sequence derives from a woman older than 75 with COVID-19, enrolled during active disease. The rearrangement uses TRBV19 and TRBJ1-2; 8 bases align to TRBD1. The CDR3 DNA follows: TGTGCCAGTGAGGGGGACAGGCTTTCTGGTGGCTACACCTTC. Translating it yields CASEGDRLSGGYTF.